The 7 T cell receptor beta chains in this list originate from one sample, sequenced in a study of spatial heterogeneity in lung cancer. TCRdb reprocessed the 5' RACE reads via MiXCR and lists one record per CDR3 protein. This table has tens of thousands of distinct CDR3 sequences, approximately 15% appearing once. Time point meaning: sample taken at primary tumor resection. Source: PBMCs, taken at surgery. These receptors all stem from a male donor with early-stage non-small cell lung cancer.

This chain connects TRBV6-5 to TRBJ2-1, with TRBD1 as a possible D gene (5 bases). The CDR3 runs 16 residues. With 0 bases removed from V and 6 bases from J, the gap between germline ends came to 15 bases. Per germline, CDR1 MNHEY and CDR2 SVGAGI. CDR3 sequence reads: CASSYSTARSANEQFF. CDR3 DNA sequence: TGTGCCAGCAGTTACTCGACAGCTAGGTCTGCCAATGAGCAGTTCTTC.

In this sample, this clonotype turned up many times. This chain's CDR3 is CASSQGGLGAGETQYF. In DNA, the CDR3 is TGTGCCAGCAGTCAAGGGGGCCTGGGGGCCGGGGAGACCCAGTACTTC. The rearrangement joins TRBV28 to TRBJ2-5, with 7 nucleotides matching TRBD1. The CDR3 sequence is 16 residues long. Trimming cost V 5 bases and J 5 bases; bases outside gene matches: 14. CDR1 is MDHEN, CDR2 SYDVKM, per germline.

This clonotype was picked up a small number of times. The chain recombines TRBV10-3 with TRBJ2-1; no firm D call. The V and J ends lost 4 bases and 4 bases respectively, with 5 bases between them. Germline V lookup: CDR1 ENHRY, CDR2 SYGVKD. This CDR3 has 12 residues. The CDR3 DNA reads TGTGCCATCAGTGGGACGTACAATGAGCAGTTCTTC. Encoded protein: CAISGTYNEQFF.

This clonotype was detected many times. The chain combines TRBV5-1 with TRBJ2-2; maybe TRBD1 (5 bases). V was pared by 4 bases and J by 2 bases, with 9 bases between. The CDR3 loop spans 14 amino acids. Germline V gene sequence: CDR1 SGHRS, CDR2 YFSETQ. The CDR3 DNA reads as TGCGCCAGCAGCGTAACAGGAAACACCGGGGAGCTGTTTTTT. This encodes CASSVTGNTGELFF.

This clonotype was found many times. V and J are TRBV11-2 and TRBJ2-4; no definite D call. This CDR3 comprises 13 residues. Germline V gene lookup returns CDR1 SGHAT and CDR2 FQNNGV. Trimming took 4 bases from V and 3 from J, leaving 7 bases between them. CDR3 DNA sequence: TGTGCCAGCAGCTCTGGCTTCAAAAACATTCAGTACTTC. The encoded protein is CASSSGFKNIQYF. The complete variable domain, with remaining parts taken from reference TRBV11-2 and TRBJ2-4, reads EAGVAQSPRYKIIEKRQSVAFWCNPISGHATLYWYQQILGQGPKLLIQFQNNGVVDDSQLPKDRFSAERLKGVDSTLKIQPAKLEDSAVYLCASSSGFKNIQYFGAGTRLSVL.

Only a few counts were recorded for this clonotype. The J gene is TRBJ1-1, the V gene TRBV5-6; TRBD1 agrees at 10 bases. V shed 0 bases, J shed 0 bases, and the junction held 8 bases outside the gene matches. CDR1 is SGHDT, CDR2 YYEEEE, per germline. The CDR3 totals 18 residues. CDR3 amino acids: CASSLEGQGFPMNTEAFF. CDR3 DNA: TGTGCCAGCAGCTTGGAGGGACAGGGGTTCCCCATGAACACTGAAGCTTTCTTT. Combining the CDR3 with reference TRBV5-6 and TRBJ1-1 gives the whole variable domain DAGVTQSPTHLIKTRGQQVTLRCSPKSGHDTVSWYQQALGQGPQFIFQYYEEEERQRGNFPDRFSGHQFPNYSSELNVNALLLGDSALYLCASSLEGQGFPMNTEAFFGQGTRLTVV.

The J gene is TRBJ1-1, the V gene TRBV4-1, with D possibly matching TRBD1 (6 bases). The CDR3 is made up of 17 amino acids. Trimming left V 0 bases short and J 1 base short, with 15 bases between. The germline gives CDR1 MGHRA, CDR2 YSYEKL. The CDR3 DNA reads as TGCGCCAGCAGCCAAGAGGGGATCAGGGGAAGGAACACTGAAGCTTTCTTT. Translating gives CASSQEGIRGRNTEAFF.